The clone carrying this TCR beta chain has a handful of counts. The data were obtained in a study of T-cell memory formation after mild COVID-19. Study-level background: There were largely donor-specific TCR clusters.

Constant-segment-primed 5'RACE gave TCR alpha and TCR beta cDNA libraries with sample barcodes and UMIs. TCRdb fed the 5' RACE reads into MiXCR, producing one record per CDR3 protein. The table includes fewer than 450,000 distinct CDR3 sequences, about 24% detected once. V lost 5 bases to trimming and J lost 1 base, with 8 bases between them. This CDR3 has 13 amino acids. Germline CDR1 SGHAT, CDR2 FQNNGV. This receptor was obtained from an adult woman who had mild COVID-19 (a few samples of this study predate the infection). Cell type and time point are not known. The chain employs TRBV11-2 and TRBJ1-1, with D uncertain. Input material: PBMCs or a T cell subset sorted from them (not recorded which). This CDR3 is CASSELRNTEAFF. CDR3 in DNA: TGTGCCAGCAGCGAACTGCGGAACACTGAAGCTTTCTTT.